Detailed here is one TCR beta chain. Germline V gene data show CDR1 as LNHDA and CDR2 as SQIVND (reference sequence). Trimming stripped 4 bases from V and 4 bases from J, with 19 bases between. This CDR3 region has 16 residues. This specimen comes from a study of blood T cell repertoires in COVID-19. As for the study in general: The samples span acute and convalescent COVID-19 from the United States, Italy and Spain.

The data were produced by immunoSEQ multiplex PCR, yet TCRdb's version contains in-frame clones alone and is incomplete. The repertoire consists of 55,000 to 75,000 clones, with about 87% occurring once and the leading ten covering just over 8%. Sequencing input: peripheral blood. This receptor was identified in a man aged 50 to 60 with active COVID-19. This chain connects TRBV19 to TRBJ1-1; D perhaps matches TRBD1 (6 bases). CDR3 nucleotides: TGTGCCAGTAGTAGAGCCCTGACAGGTAGGGGCACTGAAGCTTTCTTT. Translated: CASSRALTGRGTEAFF. The full variable domain, rest sourced from reference TRBV19 and TRBJ1-1, is DGGITQSPKYLFRKEGQNVTLSCEQNLNHDAMYWYRQDPGQGLRLIYYSQIVNDFQKGDIAEGYSVSREKKESFPLTVTSAQKNPTAFYLCASSRALTGRGTEAFFGQGTRLTVV.